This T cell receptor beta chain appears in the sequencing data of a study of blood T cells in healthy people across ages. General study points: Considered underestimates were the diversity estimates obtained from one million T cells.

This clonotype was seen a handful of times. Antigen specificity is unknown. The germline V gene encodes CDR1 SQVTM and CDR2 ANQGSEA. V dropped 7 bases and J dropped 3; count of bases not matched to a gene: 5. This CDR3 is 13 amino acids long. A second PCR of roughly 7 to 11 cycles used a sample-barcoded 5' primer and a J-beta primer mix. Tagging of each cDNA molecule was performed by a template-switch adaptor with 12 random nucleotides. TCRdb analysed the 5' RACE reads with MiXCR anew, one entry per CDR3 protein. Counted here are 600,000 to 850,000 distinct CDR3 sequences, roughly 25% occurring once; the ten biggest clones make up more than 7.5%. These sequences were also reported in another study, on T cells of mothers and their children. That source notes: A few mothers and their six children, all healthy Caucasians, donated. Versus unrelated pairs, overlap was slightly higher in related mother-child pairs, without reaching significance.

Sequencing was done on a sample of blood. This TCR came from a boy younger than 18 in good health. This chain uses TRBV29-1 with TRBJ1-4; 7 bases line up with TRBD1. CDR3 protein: CSARDRANEKLFF. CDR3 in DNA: TGCAGCGCACGGGACAGAGCTAATGAAAAACTGTTTTTT.